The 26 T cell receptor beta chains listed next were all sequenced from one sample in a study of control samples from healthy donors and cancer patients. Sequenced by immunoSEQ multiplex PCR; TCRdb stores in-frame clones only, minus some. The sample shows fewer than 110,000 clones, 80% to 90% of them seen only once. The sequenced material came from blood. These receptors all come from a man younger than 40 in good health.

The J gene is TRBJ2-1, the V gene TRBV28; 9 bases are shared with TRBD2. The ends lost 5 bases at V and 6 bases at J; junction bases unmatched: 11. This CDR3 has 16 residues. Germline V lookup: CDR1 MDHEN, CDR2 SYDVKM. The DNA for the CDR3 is TGTGCCAGCAGTCTGATGACTAGCGGCCCAGGCAATGAGCAGTTCTTC. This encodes CASSLMTSGPGNEQFF.

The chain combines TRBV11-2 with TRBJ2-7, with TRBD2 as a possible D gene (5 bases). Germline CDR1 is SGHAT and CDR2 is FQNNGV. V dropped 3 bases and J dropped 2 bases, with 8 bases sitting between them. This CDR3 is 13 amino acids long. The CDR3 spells CASSFAGAYEQYF. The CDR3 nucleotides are TGTGCCAGCAGCTTCGCCGGGGCCTACGAGCAGTACTTC.

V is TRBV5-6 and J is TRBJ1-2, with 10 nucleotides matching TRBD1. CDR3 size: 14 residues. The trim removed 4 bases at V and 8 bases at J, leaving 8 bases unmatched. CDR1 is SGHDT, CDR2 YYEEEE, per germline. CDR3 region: CASSRDRGLEGYTF. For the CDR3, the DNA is TGTGCCAGCAGCCGGGACAGGGGTCTTGAAGGCTACACCTTC.

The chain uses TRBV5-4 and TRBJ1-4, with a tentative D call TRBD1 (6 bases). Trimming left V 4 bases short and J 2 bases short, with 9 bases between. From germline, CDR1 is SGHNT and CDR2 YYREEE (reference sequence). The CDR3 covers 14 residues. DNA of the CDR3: TGTGCCAGCAGCGCAGACAGGACTAATGAAAAACTGTTTTTT. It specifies CASSADRTNEKLFF.

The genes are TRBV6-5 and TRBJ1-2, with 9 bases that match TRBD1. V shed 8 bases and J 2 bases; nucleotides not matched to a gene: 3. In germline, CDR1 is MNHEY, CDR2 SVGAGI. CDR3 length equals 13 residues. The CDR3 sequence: CASGDRENYGYTF. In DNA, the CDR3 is TGTGCCAGCGGGGACAGGGAAAACTATGGCTACACCTTC.

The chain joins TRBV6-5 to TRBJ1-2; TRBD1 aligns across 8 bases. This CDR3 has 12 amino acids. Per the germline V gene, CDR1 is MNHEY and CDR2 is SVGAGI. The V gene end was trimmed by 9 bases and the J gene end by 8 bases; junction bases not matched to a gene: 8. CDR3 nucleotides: TGTGCCAGTACGACAGGGGTAGGCGGCTACACCTTC. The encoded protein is CASTTGVGGYTF.

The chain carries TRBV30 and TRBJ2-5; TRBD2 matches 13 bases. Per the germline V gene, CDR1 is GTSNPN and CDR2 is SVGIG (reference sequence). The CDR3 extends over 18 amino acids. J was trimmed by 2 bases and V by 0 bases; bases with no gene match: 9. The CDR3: CAWSVIRGTSGNQETQYF. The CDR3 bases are TGTGCCTGGAGTGTAATTAGGGGGACTAGCGGGAATCAAGAGACCCAGTACTTC. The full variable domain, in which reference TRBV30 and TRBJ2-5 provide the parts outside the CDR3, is SQTIHQWPATLVQPVGSPLSLECTVEGTSNPNLYWYRQAAGRGLQLLFYSVGIGQISSEVPQNLSASRPQDRQFILSSKKLLLSDSGFYLCAWSVIRGTSGNQETQYFGPGTRLLVL.

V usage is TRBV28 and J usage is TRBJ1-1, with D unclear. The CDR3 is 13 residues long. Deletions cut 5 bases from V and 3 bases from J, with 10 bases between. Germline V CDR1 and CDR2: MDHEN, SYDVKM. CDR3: CASSLRLDTEAFF. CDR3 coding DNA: TGTGCCAGCAGTCTCAGACTCGACACTGAAGCTTTCTTT.

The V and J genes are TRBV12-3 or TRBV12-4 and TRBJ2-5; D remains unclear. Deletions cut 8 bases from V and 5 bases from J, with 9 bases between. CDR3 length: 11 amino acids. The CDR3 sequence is CASSAGETQYF. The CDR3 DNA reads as TGTGCCAGCTCGGCCGGGGAGACCCAGTACTTC.

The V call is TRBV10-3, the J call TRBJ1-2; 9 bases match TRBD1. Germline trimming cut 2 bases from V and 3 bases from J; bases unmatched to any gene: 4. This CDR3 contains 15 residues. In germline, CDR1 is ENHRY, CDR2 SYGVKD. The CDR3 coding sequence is TGTGCCATCAGTGAGATGACAGGGGGGCACTATGGCTACACCTTC. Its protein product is CAISEMTGGHYGYTF.

The CDR3 is CASRRTSGGTDTQYF. CDR3 nucleotides: TGTGCCAGCAGGAGGACTAGCGGGGGCACAGATACGCAGTATTTT. The gene calls are TRBV2 and TRBJ2-3; 12 bases line up with TRBD2. The CDR3 length is 15 residues. Per the germline V gene, CDR1 is SNHLY and CDR2 is FYNNEI. V dropped 6 bases and J dropped 1; count of bases not matched to a gene: 2.

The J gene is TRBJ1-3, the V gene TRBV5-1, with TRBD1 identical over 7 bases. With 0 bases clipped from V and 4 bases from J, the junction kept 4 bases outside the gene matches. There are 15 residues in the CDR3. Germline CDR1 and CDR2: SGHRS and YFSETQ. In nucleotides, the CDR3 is TGCGCCAGCAGCTTGGAACAGGACAGGGGAAACACCATATATTTT. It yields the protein CASSLEQDRGNTIYF. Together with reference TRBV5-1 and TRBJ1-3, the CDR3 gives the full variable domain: KAGVTQTPRYLIKTRGQQVTLSCSPISGHRSVSWYQQTPGQGLQFLFEYFSETQRNKGNFPGRFSGRQFSNSRSEMNVSTLELGDSALYLCASSLEQDRGNTIYFGEGSWLTVV.

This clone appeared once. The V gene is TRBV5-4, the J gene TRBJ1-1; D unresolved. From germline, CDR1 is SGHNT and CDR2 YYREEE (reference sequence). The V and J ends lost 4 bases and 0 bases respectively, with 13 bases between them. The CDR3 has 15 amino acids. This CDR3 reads CASSASLAVNTEAFF. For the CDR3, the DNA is TGTGCCAGCAGCGCCTCTCTGGCGGTGAACACTGAAGCTTTCTTT. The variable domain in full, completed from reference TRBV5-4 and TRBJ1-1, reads ETGVTQSPTHLIKTRGQQVTLRCSSQSGHNTVSWYQQALGQGPQFIFQYYREEENGRGNFPPRFSGLQFPNYSSELNVNALELDDSALYLCASSASLAVNTEAFFGQGTRLTVV.

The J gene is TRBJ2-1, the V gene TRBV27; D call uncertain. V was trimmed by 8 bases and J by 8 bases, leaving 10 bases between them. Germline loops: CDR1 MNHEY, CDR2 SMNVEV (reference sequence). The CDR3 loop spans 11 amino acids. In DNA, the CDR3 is TGTGCCAGCCGGTTCGTGGATGAGCAGTTCTTC. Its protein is CASRFVDEQFF.

The CDR3 nucleotides read TGCGCCAGCAGCAGGGAAAGGGGGACCAATCAGCCCCAGCATTTT. Translation: CASSRERGTNQPQHF. The gene calls are TRBV4-3 and TRBJ1-5; the D gene is possibly TRBD1 (6 bases). Looked up from germline, CDR1 is LGHNA and CDR2 is YSLEER. The CDR3 contains 15 residues. V was trimmed by 5 bases and J by 3 bases, leaving 14 bases between them.

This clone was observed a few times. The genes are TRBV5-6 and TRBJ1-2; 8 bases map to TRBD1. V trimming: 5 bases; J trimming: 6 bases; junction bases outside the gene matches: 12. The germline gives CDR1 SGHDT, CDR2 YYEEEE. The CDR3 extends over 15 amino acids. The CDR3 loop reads CASRSSRGQVHGYTF. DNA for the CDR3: TGTGCCAGCAGATCCTCCAGGGGACAGGTCCATGGCTACACCTTC.

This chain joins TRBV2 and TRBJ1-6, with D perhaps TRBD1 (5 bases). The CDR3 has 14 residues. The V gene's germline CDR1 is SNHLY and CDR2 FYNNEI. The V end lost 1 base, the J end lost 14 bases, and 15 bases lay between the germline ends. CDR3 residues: CASSEGWQGNALHF. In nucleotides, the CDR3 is TGTGCCAGCAGTGAAGGGTGGCAGGGAAATGCCCTCCACTTT.

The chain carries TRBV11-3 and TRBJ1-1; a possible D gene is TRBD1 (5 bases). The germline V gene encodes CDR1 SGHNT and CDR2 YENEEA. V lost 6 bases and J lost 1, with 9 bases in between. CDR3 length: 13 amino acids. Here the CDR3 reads CASRGRANTEAFF. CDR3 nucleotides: TGTGCCAGCAGAGGCAGGGCGAACACTGAAGCTTTCTTT.

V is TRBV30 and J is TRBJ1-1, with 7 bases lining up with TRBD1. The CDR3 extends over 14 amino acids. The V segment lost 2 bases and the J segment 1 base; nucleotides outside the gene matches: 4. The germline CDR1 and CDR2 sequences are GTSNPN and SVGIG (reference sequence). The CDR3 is CAWSSRDRNTEAFF. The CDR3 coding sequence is TGTGCCTGGAGTTCTAGGGACAGGAACACTGAAGCTTTCTTT.

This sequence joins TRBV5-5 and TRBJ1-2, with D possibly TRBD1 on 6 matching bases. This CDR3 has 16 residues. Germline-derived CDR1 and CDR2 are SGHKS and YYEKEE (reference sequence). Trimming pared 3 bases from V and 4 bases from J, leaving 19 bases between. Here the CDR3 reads CASSWDITPGTYGYTF. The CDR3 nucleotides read TGTGCCAGCAGCTGGGACATAACCCCAGGGACCTATGGCTACACCTTC.

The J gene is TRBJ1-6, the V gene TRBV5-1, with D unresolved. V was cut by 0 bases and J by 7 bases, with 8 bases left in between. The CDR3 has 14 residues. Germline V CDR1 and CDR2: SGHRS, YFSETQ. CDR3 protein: CASSLVGANSPLHF. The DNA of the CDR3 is TGCGCCAGCAGCTTGGTAGGAGCCAATTCACCCCTCCACTTT.

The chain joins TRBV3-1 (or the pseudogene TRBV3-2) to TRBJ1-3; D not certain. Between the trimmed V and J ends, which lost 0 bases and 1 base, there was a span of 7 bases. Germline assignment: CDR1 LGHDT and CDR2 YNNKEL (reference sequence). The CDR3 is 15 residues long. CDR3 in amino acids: CASSQEELSGNTIYF. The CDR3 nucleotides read TGTGCCAGCAGCCAAGAAGAGTTATCTGGAAACACCATATATTTT.

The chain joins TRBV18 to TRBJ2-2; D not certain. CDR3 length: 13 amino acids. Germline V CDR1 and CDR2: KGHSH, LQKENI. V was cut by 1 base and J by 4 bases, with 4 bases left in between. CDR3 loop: CASSPRFTGELFF. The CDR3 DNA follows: TGTGCCAGCTCACCACGCTTCACCGGGGAGCTGTTTTTT.

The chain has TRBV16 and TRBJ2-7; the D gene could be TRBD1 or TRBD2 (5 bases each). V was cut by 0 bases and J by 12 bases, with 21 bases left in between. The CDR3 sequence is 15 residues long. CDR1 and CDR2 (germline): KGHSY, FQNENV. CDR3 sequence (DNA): TGTGCCAGCAGCCAATCGAGGGATTCTATACTGGGGCGGTACTTC. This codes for CASSQSRDSILGRYF.

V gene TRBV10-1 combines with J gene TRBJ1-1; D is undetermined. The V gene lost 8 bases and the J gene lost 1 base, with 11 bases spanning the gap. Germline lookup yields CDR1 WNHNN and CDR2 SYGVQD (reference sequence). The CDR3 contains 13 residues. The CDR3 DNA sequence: TGCGCCAGCCGCCTAGCCAAGAACACTGAAGCTTTCTTT. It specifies CASRLAKNTEAFF.

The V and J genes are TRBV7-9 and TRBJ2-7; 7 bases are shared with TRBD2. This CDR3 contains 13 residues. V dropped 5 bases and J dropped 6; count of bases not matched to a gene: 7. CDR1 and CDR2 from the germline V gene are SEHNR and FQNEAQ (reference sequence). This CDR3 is CASSVGRAIEQYF. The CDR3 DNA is TGTGCCAGCAGCGTGGGGAGGGCCATCGAGCAGTACTTC.